This T cell receptor (beta chain) was identified in a study of long-term antiretroviral therapy in people with HIV. Researchers report immunoSEQ v3.0 was run at survey level. Measured with immunoSEQ multiplex PCR; TCRdb has only the in-frame clones, and not every one. This table has 10,000 to 15,000 clones, about 70% appearing once. V dropped 9 bases and J dropped 5; count of bases not matched to a gene: 15. Germline-derived CDR1 and CDR2 are MDHEN and SYDVKM. CDR3 length: 17 amino acids. The receptor's source is a middle-aged man with HIV. This specimen was unsorted PBMCs, taken approximately 3.2 years before starting antiretroviral therapy. The chain links TRBV28 to TRBJ2-7; TRBD2 agrees at 14 bases. This CDR3 reads CASIGWTSGRKKNEQYF. The DNA for the CDR3 is TGTGCCAGTATCGGTTGGACTAGCGGGAGGAAGAAAAACGAGCAGTACTTC.